This T cell receptor beta chain was found in a study of blood T cell repertoires in COVID-19. About the study: Acute and convalescent COVID-19 samples came from the United States, Italy and Spain. T cells, B-cell-depleted T cells, or PBMCs supplied cDNA or gDNA.

Trimming took 3 bases from V and 7 from J, leaving 12 bases between them. CDR1 is SGHTA and CDR2 is FQGNSA in the germline V gene. The CDR3 is made up of 14 amino acids. Assay used: immunoSEQ multiplex PCR; TCRdb lists only in-frame clones, some missing. Of some 87,000 clones in the sample, approximately 91% were seen once. Sequencing was carried out using peripheral blood. The gene calls are TRBV7-2 and TRBJ2-2; maybe TRBD1 (6 bases). This TCR came from an older woman with acute or convalescent COVID-19. CDR3 in amino acids: CASSFYRANGELFF. The CDR3 nucleotides are TGTGCCAGCAGCTTTTACAGGGCAAACGGGGAGCTGTTTTTT.